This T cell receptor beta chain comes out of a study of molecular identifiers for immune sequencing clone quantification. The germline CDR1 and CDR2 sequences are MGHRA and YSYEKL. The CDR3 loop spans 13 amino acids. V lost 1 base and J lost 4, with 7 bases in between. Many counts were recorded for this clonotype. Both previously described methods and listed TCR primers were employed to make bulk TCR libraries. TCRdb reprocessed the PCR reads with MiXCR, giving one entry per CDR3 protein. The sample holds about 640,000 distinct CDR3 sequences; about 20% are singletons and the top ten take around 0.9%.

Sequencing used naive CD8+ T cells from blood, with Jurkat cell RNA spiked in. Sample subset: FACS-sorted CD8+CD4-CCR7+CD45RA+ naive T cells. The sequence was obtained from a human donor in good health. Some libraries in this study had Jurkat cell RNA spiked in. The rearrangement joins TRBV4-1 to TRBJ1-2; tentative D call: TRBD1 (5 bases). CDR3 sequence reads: CASSQAGGYGYTF. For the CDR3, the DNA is TGCGCCAGCAGCCAAGCCGGGGGCTATGGCTACACCTTC.